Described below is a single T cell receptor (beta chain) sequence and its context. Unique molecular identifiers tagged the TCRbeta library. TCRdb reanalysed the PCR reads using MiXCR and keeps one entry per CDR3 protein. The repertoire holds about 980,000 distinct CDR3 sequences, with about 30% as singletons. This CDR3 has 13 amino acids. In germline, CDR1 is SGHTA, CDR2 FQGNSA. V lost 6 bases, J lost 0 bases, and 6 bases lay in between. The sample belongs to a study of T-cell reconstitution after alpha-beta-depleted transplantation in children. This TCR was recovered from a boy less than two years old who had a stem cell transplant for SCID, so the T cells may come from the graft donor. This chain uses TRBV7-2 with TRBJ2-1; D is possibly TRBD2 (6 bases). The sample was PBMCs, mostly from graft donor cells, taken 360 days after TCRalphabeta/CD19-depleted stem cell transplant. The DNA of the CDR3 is TGTGCCAGCAGGGAGGGCTCCTACAATGAGCAGTTCTTC. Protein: CASREGSYNEQFF.